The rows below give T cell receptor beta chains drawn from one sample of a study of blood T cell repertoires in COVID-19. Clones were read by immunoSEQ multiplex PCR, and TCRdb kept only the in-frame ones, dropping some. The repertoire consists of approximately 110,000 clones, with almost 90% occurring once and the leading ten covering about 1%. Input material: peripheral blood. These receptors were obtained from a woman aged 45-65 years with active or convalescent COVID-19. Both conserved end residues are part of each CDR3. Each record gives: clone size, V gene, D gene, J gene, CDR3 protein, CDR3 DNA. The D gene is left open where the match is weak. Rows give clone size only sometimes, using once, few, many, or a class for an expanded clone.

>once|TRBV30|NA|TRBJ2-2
CAWTGVLTNTGELFF
TGTGCCTGGACAGGGGTGCTAACGAACACCGGGGAGCTGTTTTTT
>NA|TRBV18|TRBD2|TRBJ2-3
CASSPIPGTSGSTDTQYF
TGTGCCAGCTCACCAATCCCAGGGACTAGCGGCAGCACAGATACGCAGTATTTT
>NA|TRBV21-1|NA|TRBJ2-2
CASNLHSPLSTGELFF
TGTGCCAGCAACCTACACAGTCCCTTGTCCACCGGGGAGCTGTTTTTT
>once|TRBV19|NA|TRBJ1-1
CASRLRGGDTEAFF
TGTGCCAGTAGGCTGAGGGGAGGGGACACTGAAGCTTTCTTT
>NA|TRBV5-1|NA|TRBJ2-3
CASSVDLDGRKADTQYF
TGCGCCAGCAGCGTAGATTTGGACGGGAGAAAAGCGGATACGCAGTATTTT
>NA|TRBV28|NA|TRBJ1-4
CASSLLRATNEKLFF
TGTGCCAGCAGTTTGCTCAGGGCAACTAATGAAAAACTGTTTTTT
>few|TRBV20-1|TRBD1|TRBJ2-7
CSASDRAPYEQYF
TGCAGTGCTAGTGACAGGGCCCCCTACGAGCAGTACTTC
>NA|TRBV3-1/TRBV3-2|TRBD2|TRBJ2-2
CASSQTGTSFTGELFF
TGTGCCAGCAGCCAGACCGGGACTAGCTTTACCGGGGAGCTGTTTTTT
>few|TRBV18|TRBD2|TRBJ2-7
CASSPTSGRAYEQYF
TGTGCCAGCTCACCTACTAGCGGGAGGGCCTACGAGCAGTACTTC
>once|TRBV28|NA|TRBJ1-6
CASSLQGLPNNSPLHF
TGTGCCAGCAGTCTACAGGGCCTCCCTAATAATTCACCCCTCCACTTT
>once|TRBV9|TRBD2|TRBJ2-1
CASSPIAGVVNEQFF
TGTGCCAGCAGCCCCATAGCGGGAGTGGTCAATGAGCAGTTCTTC
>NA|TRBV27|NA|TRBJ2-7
CASSLSDTSYEQYF
TGTGCCAGCAGTTTATCGGACACCTCCTACGAGCAGTACTTC
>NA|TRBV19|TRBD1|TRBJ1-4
CASKLTGEDEKLFF
TGTGCCAGTAAACTAACAGGGGAAGATGAAAAACTGTTTTTT
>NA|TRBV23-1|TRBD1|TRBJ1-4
CASILQGLFNEKLFF
TGCGCCAGCATCCTACAGGGGCTGTTTAATGAAAAACTGTTTTTT
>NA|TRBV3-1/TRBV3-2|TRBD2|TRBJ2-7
CASSLVGGEEQYF
TGTGCCAGCAGCCTCGTCGGGGGGGAGGAGCAGTACTTC
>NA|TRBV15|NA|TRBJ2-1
CATSRDRPPYNEQFF
TGTGCCACCAGCAGAGACAGGCCTCCCTACAATGAGCAGTTCTTC
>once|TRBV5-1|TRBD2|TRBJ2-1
CASSIPTLSGGGYEQFF
TGCGCCAGCAGCATACCTACCCTTAGCGGGGGGGGGTATGAGCAGTTCTTC
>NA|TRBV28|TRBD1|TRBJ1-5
CASSKNRGRGYSNQPQHF
TGTGCCAGCAGCAAAAACAGGGGGAGGGGGTATAGCAATCAGCCCCAGCATTTT
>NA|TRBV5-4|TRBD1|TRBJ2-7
CASSQDRGQTYEQYF
TGTGCCAGCAGCCAGGACAGGGGGCAGACCTACGAGCAGTACTTC
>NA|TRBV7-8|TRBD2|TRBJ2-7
CASSTDWLAGAYEQYF
TGTGCCAGCAGCACAGATTGGCTAGCGGGAGCCTACGAGCAGTACTTC
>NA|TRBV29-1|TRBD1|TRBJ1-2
CSVVDGQGRNYGYTF
TGCAGCGTCGTAGATGGACAGGGGCGAAACTATGGCTACACCTTC
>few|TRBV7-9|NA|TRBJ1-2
CASSSKNYGYTF
TGTGCCAGCAGCTCTAAAAACTATGGCTACACCTTC
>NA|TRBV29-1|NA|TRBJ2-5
CSVIKALQKETQYF
TGCAGCGTTATAAAAGCCCTTCAAAAGGAGACCCAGTACTTC
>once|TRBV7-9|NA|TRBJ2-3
CASSPMNRGTDTQYF
TGTGCCAGCAGCCCTATGAACCGGGGCACAGATACGCAGTATTTT